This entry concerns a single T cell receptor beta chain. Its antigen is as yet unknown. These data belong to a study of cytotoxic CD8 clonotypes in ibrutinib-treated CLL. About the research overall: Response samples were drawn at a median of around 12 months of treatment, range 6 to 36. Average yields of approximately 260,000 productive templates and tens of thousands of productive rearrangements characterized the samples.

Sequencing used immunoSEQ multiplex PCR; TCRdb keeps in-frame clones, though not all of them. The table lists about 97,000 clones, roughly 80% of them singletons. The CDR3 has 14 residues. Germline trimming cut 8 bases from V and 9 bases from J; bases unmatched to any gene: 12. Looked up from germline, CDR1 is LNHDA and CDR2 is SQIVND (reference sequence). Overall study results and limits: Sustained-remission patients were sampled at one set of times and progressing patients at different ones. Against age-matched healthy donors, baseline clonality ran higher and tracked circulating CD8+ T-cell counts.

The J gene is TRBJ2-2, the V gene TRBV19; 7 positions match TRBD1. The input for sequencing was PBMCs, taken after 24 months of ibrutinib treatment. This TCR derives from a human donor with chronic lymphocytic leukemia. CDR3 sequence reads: CASRPGQMERELFF. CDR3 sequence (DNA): TGTGCCAGTCGCCCGGGACAGATGGAAAGGGAGCTGTTTTTT.